This TCR beta chain was obtained from a study of Ad26.COV2.S vaccination and SARS-CoV-2 variants. At the level of the study: Ad26.COV2.S, an intramuscular injection, was given once or twice 56 days apart. General study results and limits: Vaccine and placebo recipients had comparable breadth of non-spike TCRs.

Comment on this clone: Its specificity is unknown.

Clones were sequenced by immunoSEQ multiplex PCR, and TCRdb holds only the in-frame ones, with some missing. The sample has about 680,000 clones, around 92% seen once; the top ten hold about 1.5%. Germline V gives CDR1 MNHNS, CDR2 SASEGT. Trimming shortened V by 2 bases and J by 3 bases, and 14 bases separated the two germline ends. The CDR3 covers 16 residues. Described treatment: approximately 18 received Ad26.COV2.S at low or high dose, single or two shots; 5 received placebo; per-sample allocation not given. Each sample was drawn 63 days after the first injection (of vaccine or placebo). The sample in question was peripheral blood, obtained in a trial of Ad26.COV2.S vaccine versus placebo. This chain uses TRBV6-1 with TRBJ2-1; TRBD1 or TRBD2 may be the D gene (6 bases each). The source is a person aged 18-60 years who received the Ad26.COV2.S COVID-19 vaccine or a placebo. The CDR3 sequence is CASSEPSGGLYNEQFF. The CDR3 nucleotides read TGTGCCAGCAGTGAACCCTCTGGGGGGCTCTACAATGAGCAGTTCTTC.